A selection of T cell receptor beta chains follows, all from one sample in a study of cytomegalovirus exposure and HLA in healthy donors. Assay used: immunoSEQ multiplex PCR; TCRdb lists only in-frame clones, some missing. The sample lists around 160,000 clones, approximately 80% occurring once. The sample consisted of PBMCs. The receptors derive from a woman between 18 and 29 years old in good health and CMV-seronegative. Each CDR3 is given with its conserved first and last residue. D genes are given only for firm matches. The size entry is marked missing in some rows and otherwise reads once, few, many or a size class.

size,D,V,J,CDR3,DNA
.,.,TRBV7-2,TRBJ1-2,CASSLVWEGWGYGYTF,TGTGCCAGCAGCTTAGTCTGGGAGGGTTGGGGCTATGGCTACACCTTC
once,TRBD2,TRBV29-1,TRBJ2-1,CSFLAGGFVNEQFF,TGCAGCTTTCTAGCGGGGGGATTTGTCAATGAGCAGTTCTTC
.,.,TRBV28,TRBJ1-5,CASSNGQGNYQPQHF,TGTGCCAGCAGTAATGGACAAGGAAATTATCAGCCCCAGCATTTT
.,.,TRBV5-6,TRBJ1-6,CASSLGWARESPLHF,TGTGCCAGCAGCTTGGGCTGGGCCAGGGAATCACCCCTCCACTTT
.,.,TRBV9,TRBJ1-2,CASSERGLGGYTF,TGTGCCAGCAGCGAGAGAGGGTTAGGTGGCTACACCTTC
.,TRBD1,TRBV19,TRBJ1-1,CASRRTGSNTEAFF,TGTGCCAGTAGACGGACAGGGTCGAACACTGAAGCTTTCTTT
.,.,TRBV18,TRBJ1-2,CASSTSRGYTF,TGTGCCAGCTCAACCTCCCGGGGCTACACCTTC
.,.,TRBV6-5,TRBJ2-7,CASSYLSIEQDEQYF,TGTGCCAGCAGTTACCTTAGTATAGAGCAGGACGAGCAGTACTTC
.,.,TRBV5-1,TRBJ1-6,CASSLGLDFRSPTTSSPLHF,TGCGCCAGCAGCTTGGGACTAGACTTCAGGTCCCCCACAACATCCTCACCCCTCCACTTT
.,.,TRBV4-1,TRBJ2-1,CASSLNNEQFF,TGCGCCAGCAGCCTAAACAATGAGCAGTTCTTC
.,.,TRBV11-2,TRBJ1-5,CASSLGGQQPQHF,TGTGCCAGCAGCTTAGGGGGCCAACAGCCCCAGCATTTT
.,.,TRBV27,TRBJ2-5,CASSSNRVGETQYF,TGTGCCAGCAGTTCAAACAGGGTGGGAGAGACCCAGTACTTC
.,TRBD1,TRBV6-6,TRBJ2-5,CASSPLGTAQETQYF,TGTGCCAGCAGCCCCCTCGGGACAGCACAAGAGACCCAGTACTTC
.,.,TRBV30,TRBJ1-2,CAWSWRGAGGYTF,TGTGCCTGGAGTTGGCGGGGGGCTGGTGGCTACACCTTC
once,.,TRBV28,TRBJ2-7,CATVPGGTGLYEQYF,TGTGCCACCGTTCCGGGGGGGACAGGGCTCTACGAGCAGTACTTC
.,TRBD2,TRBV7-2,TRBJ2-7,CASSLDLAGGSYEQYF,TGTGCCAGCAGCTTAGATCTGGCGGGGGGTTCCTACGAGCAGTACTTC
once,.,TRBV30,TRBJ2-3,CAWSSGKIERDTQYF,TGTGCCTGGAGTTCGGGGAAAATAGAGAGGGATACGCAGTATTTT
.,TRBD2,TRBV5-1,TRBJ2-7,CASSPGLAGSSYEQYF,TGCGCCAGCAGCCCCGGACTAGCGGGGAGCTCCTACGAGCAGTACTTC
.,TRBD2,TRBV6-5,TRBJ2-5,CASSYSGRGRETQYF,TGTGCCAGCAGTTACTCTGGGAGGGGAAGAGAGACCCAGTACTTC
.,.,TRBV11-2,TRBJ1-3,CASSRTGTSSGNTIYF,TGTGCCAGCAGCCGTACAGGGACATCCTCTGGAAACACCATATATTTT
.,TRBD1,TRBV30,TRBJ1-2,CAWSLQGPHGYTF,TGTGCCTGGAGTTTACAGGGGCCGCATGGCTACACCTTC
.,TRBD1,TRBV13,TRBJ2-1,CASTRNRGAYNEQFF,TGTGCCAGCACCCGAAACAGGGGGGCGTACAATGAGCAGTTCTTC
.,.,TRBV18,TRBJ1-6,CASSSDSIPRGPDNSPLHF,TGTGCCAGCTCATCGGACTCCATCCCTCGAGGCCCTGATAATTCACCCCTCCACTTT
.,TRBD2,TRBV28,TRBJ2-5,CASSPGGVRRGQETQYF,TGTGCCAGCAGTCCGGGAGGAGTCCGACGGGGCCAAGAGACCCAGTACTTC
.,.,TRBV25-1,TRBJ1-2,CASSHRLLNYGYTF,TGTGCCAGCAGTCACCGGTTACTTAACTATGGCTACACCTTC
.,.,TRBV27,TRBJ1-2,CASRGALGYGYTF,TGTGCCAGCAGGGGGGCGCTTGGCTATGGCTACACCTTC
once,.,TRBV19,TRBJ1-2,CASSIWTANYGYTF,TGTGCCAGTAGTATCTGGACAGCTAACTATGGCTACACCTTC
once,.,TRBV7-9,TRBJ1-1,CASSLALSRDTEAFF,TGTGCCAGCAGCTTAGCTCTAAGCCGGGACACTGAAGCTTTCTTT
.,TRBD1,TRBV18,TRBJ1-4,CASSQLGQGLATNEKLFF,TGTGCCAGCTCACAACTAGGACAGGGGCTTGCAACTAATGAAAAACTGTTTTTT
.,.,TRBV18,TRBJ1-6,CATAVTSGSPLHF,TGTGCCACCGCCGTGACGTCGGGTTCACCCCTCCACTTT
.,TRBD1,TRBV6-1,TRBJ1-1,CASGDRGISTEAFF,TGTGCCAGCGGGGACAGGGGAATAAGCACTGAAGCTTTCTTT
.,.,TRBV6-5,TRBJ1-3,CASSYDPRFSGNTIYF,TGTGCCAGCAGTTACGATCCCAGGTTCTCTGGAAACACCATATATTTT
.,.,TRBV7-2,TRBJ1-5,CASSPAAGLQPQHF,TGTGCCAGCAGCCCGGCGGCAGGGCTGCAGCCCCAGCATTTT
.,.,TRBV7-8,TRBJ1-5,CASSLEGRVSNQPQHF,TGTGCCAGCAGCTTAGAGGGCAGGGTCAGCAATCAGCCCCAGCATTTT
.,.,TRBV9,TRBJ2-7,CASSVGLWGTPSYEQYF,TGTGCCAGCAGCGTCGGGTTATGGGGGACTCCGTCCTACGAGCAGTACTTC
.,.,TRBV13,TRBJ1-5,CASSSGHTNQPQHF,TGTGCCAGCAGCTCGGGACACACCAATCAGCCCCAGCATTTT
.,.,TRBV20-1,TRBJ2-7,CSARNTYEQYF,TGCAGTGCTAGGAACACCTACGAGCAGTACTTC
.,.,TRBV18,TRBJ2-2,CASSPPSRGDTGELFF,TGTGCCAGCTCACCACCCTCCAGGGGGGACACCGGGGAGCTGTTTTTT